There are a few counts of the clone carrying this T cell receptor (beta chain). Its matching antigen is unknown. Trimming left V 6 bases short and J 3 bases short, with 14 bases between. The V gene's germline CDR1 is ENHRY and CDR2 SYGVKD. This CDR3 has 14 residues. It was with a sample-barcoded 5' primer and a J-beta primer mix that a second PCR of roughly 7 to 11 cycles was run. TCRdb reprocessed the 5' RACE reads via MiXCR and lists one record per CDR3 protein. The sample records some 1,000,000 distinct CDR3 sequences, 25% being singletons. This specimen comes from a study of blood T cells in healthy people across ages. General study findings and limits: Among T cells, TCR beta diversity per million cells dropped roughly linearly as age rose.

In addition, the sample was reused for a study of T cells of mothers and their children. That work states: More than five children and their three healthy Caucasian mothers were the donors. cDNA was made from all extracted RNA, around 1.5 ug per 15 ul. Primer M1S, used in the second PCR, introduced sample barcodes and 2-4 random nucleotides.

This clonotype originated in a girl aged 2-10 years in good health. The chain recombines TRBV10-3 with TRBJ1-1, with D tentatively TRBD1 (5 bases). The specimen sequenced was blood. The CDR3 region has the DNA TGTGCCATCAGGCCCCTGGGGGGGGACACTGAAGCTTTCTTT. Protein product: CAIRPLGGDTEAFF.